The 30 T cell receptor beta chains listed next were all sequenced from one sample in a study of control samples from healthy donors and cancer patients. The method was immunoSEQ multiplex PCR; TCRdb's version includes in-frame clones alone and lacks a portion of them. The table records approximately 120,000 clones, about 92% of them present only once. Sequencing was performed on PBMCs. These TCRs come from an older man with head and neck cancer.

The chain combines TRBV9 with TRBJ2-1; TRBD1 agrees at 9 bases. Trimming cost V 0 bases and J 7 bases; bases outside gene matches: 8. Germline-derived CDR1 and CDR2 are SGDLS and YYNGEE. This CDR3 has 16 residues. This chain's CDR3 is CASSVAVGQGNNEQFF. Here the CDR3 DNA reads TGTGCCAGCAGCGTAGCTGTGGGACAGGGTAATAATGAGCAGTTCTTC.

CDR3 nucleotides: TGTGCCAGCAGTTTGTCCTCACCCATGGACGGCTACAATCAGCCCCAGCATTTT. It yields the protein CASSLSSPMDGYNQPQHF. V usage is TRBV27 and J usage is TRBJ1-5; D unclear. In germline, CDR1 is MNHEY, CDR2 SMNVEV (reference sequence). This CDR3 contains 18 residues. Trimming left V 3 bases short and J 3 bases short, with 21 bases between.

This clone was picked up a small number of times. The CDR3 region is CASSSSVGTGFTQYF. In DNA form, the CDR3 reads TGTGCCAGCAGCTCCTCCGTAGGGACAGGCTTTACGCAGTATTTT. The rearrangement uses TRBV6-6 and TRBJ2-3; 8 bases are shared with TRBD1. V shed 6 bases, J shed 8 bases, and the junction held 13 bases outside the gene matches. Germline CDR1 reads MNHNY; CDR2 reads SVGAGI (reference sequence). CDR3 length: 15 amino acids.

This chain joins TRBV21-1 and TRBJ1-4. TRBV21-1 is recorded as a pseudogene. CDR3 length equals 17 residues. The CDR3 sequence is CASSTPGAEDTNEKLFF. The CDR3 DNA reads TGTGCCAGCAGCACACCCGGAGCAGAGGATACTAATGAAAAACTGTTTTTT.

The chain joins TRBV21-1 to TRBJ1-2; the table's D call of TRBD1 was not tested on the DNA. TRBV21-1 corresponds to a pseudogene. The length of the CDR3 is 14 residues. The CDR3 DNA is TGTGCCAGCAGCAAAGGGACAGGGGATGAAGGCTACACCTTC. This translates into CASSKGTGDEGYTF.

The V gene is TRBV7-5, the J gene TRBJ1-5; whether TRBD1, the table's D call, matches the DNA was not checked. TRBV7-5 is recorded as a pseudogene. This CDR3 region has 15 residues. CDR3 coding DNA: TGTGCCAGAAGCCAAAACCAGGGAACGAGACAGCCCCAGCATTTT. It yields the protein CARSQNQGTRQPQHF.

The chain couples TRBV7-6 to TRBJ2-7; TRBD2 matches 10 bases. Unmatched junction bases numbered 3, after V lost 1 base and J lost 3 bases. Germline CDR1 and CDR2: SGHVS and FNYEAQ. The CDR3 extends over 15 amino acids. The CDR3 region is CASSLELAGIYEQYF. CDR3 DNA: TGTGCCAGCAGCTTAGAACTAGCGGGAATCTACGAGCAGTACTTC.

The rearrangement joins TRBV5-6 to TRBJ1-6, with D tentatively TRBD1 (5 bases). Germline V gives CDR1 SGHDT, CDR2 YYEEEE. This CDR3 has 16 amino acids. Trimming pared 5 bases from V and 2 bases from J, leaving 14 bases between. The CDR3 loop is CASSYIQDTYNSPLHF. The CDR3 nucleotides read TGTGCCAGCAGTTACATCCAGGACACCTATAATTCACCCCTCCACTTT.

This chain links TRBV5-1 with TRBJ2-3; 9 bases line up with TRBD2. Germline CDR1 reads SGHRS; CDR2 reads YFSETQ. The CDR3 has 15 residues. The trim removed 0 bases at V and 3 bases at J, leaving 2 bases unmatched. CDR3 loop: CASSLVSGSTDTQYF. In DNA, the CDR3 is TGCGCCAGCAGCTTGGTTAGCGGGAGTACAGATACGCAGTATTTT. The whole variable domain, remainder taken from reference TRBV5-1 and TRBJ2-3, is KAGVTQTPRYLIKTRGQQVTLSCSPISGHRSVSWYQQTPGQGLQFLFEYFSETQRNKGNFPGRFSGRQFSNSRSEMNVSTLELGDSALYLCASSLVSGSTDTQYFGPGTRLTVL.

The rearrangement uses TRBV25-1 and TRBJ1-6; 7 bases agree with TRBD1. Per the germline V gene, CDR1 is MGHDK and CDR2 is SYGVNS. Losses at the gene ends were 5 bases for V and 2 bases for J; bases not matched to a gene: 12. The CDR3 runs to 18 residues. The CDR3 loop is CASSSRIEGATYNSPLHF. For the CDR3, the DNA is TGTGCCAGCAGTTCCCGAATCGAGGGGGCTACCTATAATTCACCCCTCCACTTT. Drawing the rest from reference TRBV25-1 and TRBJ1-6, the complete variable domain is EADIYQTPRYLVIGTGKKITLECSQTMGHDKMYWYQQDPGMELHLIHYSYGVNSTEKGDLSSESTVSRIRTEHFPLTLESARPSHTSQYLCASSSRIEGATYNSPLHFGNGTRLTVT.

The chain is built from TRBV5-5 and TRBJ2-7, with D possibly called TRBD1 or TRBD2 (5 bases each). V was cut by 2 bases and J by 0 bases, with 12 bases left in between. The CDR3 is 15 amino acids. CDR1 is SGHKS and CDR2 is YYEKEE in the germline V gene (reference sequence). The CDR3 DNA is TGTGCCAGCAGCTTTATAGGGACGGGCTCCTACGAGCAGTACTTC. It yields the protein CASSFIGTGSYEQYF.

The genes are TRBV30 and TRBJ1-2; perhaps TRBD1 as D (6 bases). The V and J ends lost 5 bases and 2 bases respectively, with 9 bases between them. This CDR3 has 12 amino acids. Germline assignment: CDR1 GTSNPN and CDR2 SVGIG (reference sequence). The CDR3: CAWATGNYGYTF. CDR3 nucleotides: TGTGCCTGGGCTACAGGGAACTATGGCTACACCTTC. The full variable domain, in which reference TRBV30 and TRBJ1-2 provide the parts outside the CDR3, is SQTIHQWPATLVQPVGSPLSLECTVEGTSNPNLYWYRQAAGRGLQLLFYSVGIGQISSEVPQNLSASRPQDRQFILSSKKLLLSDSGFYLCAWATGNYGYTFGSGTRLTVV.

The rearrangement uses TRBV6-5 and TRBJ2-7; the D gene is possibly TRBD2 (5 bases). Trimming took off 8 bases at V and 5 bases at J, with 13 bases between the two ends. The CDR3 extends over 12 amino acids. Germline V lookup: CDR1 MNHEY, CDR2 SVGAGI. CDR3 sequence (DNA): TGTGCCAGCTCCCGTACCGGGAACGAGCAGTACTTC. It specifies CASSRTGNEQYF.

This clone was detected only once. The chain combines TRBV9 with TRBJ2-6; TRBD2 matches at 8 bases. The CDR3 extends over 15 amino acids. Trimming cost V 6 bases and J 4 bases; bases outside gene matches: 6. From germline, CDR1 is SGDLS and CDR2 YYNGEE. This CDR3 is CASTPGGVGANVLTF. The CDR3 nucleotides are TGTGCCAGCACTCCCGGGGGGGTAGGGGCCAACGTCCTGACTTTC. Together with reference TRBV9 and TRBJ2-6, the CDR3 gives the full variable domain: DSGVTQTPKHLITATGQRVTLRCSPRSGDLSVYWYQQSLDQGLQFLIQYYNGEERAKGNILERFSAQQFPDLHSELNLSSLELGDSALYFCASTPGGVGANVLTFGAGSRLTVL.

The V gene is TRBV30, the J gene TRBJ2-2, with a possible D match to TRBD1 (5 bases). CDR1 and CDR2 from the germline V gene are GTSNPN and SVGIG (reference sequence). V was clipped by 0 bases and J by 6 bases, with 8 bases between them. The CDR3 contains 13 residues. CDR3 amino acids: CAWSVRGAGELFF. The DNA for the CDR3 is TGTGCCTGGAGTGTAAGGGGCGCCGGGGAGCTGTTTTTT.

This rearrangement joins TRBV7-2 to TRBJ2-6, with 8 bases matching TRBD1. The junction had 8 bases not matched to a gene; V was cut back by 7 bases and J by 0 bases. The CDR3 extends over 17 amino acids. The V gene's germline CDR1 is SGHTA and CDR2 FQGNSA. For the CDR3, the DNA is TGTGCCAGCAACACCGAGACAGGGGTCTCTGGGGCCAACGTCCTGACTTTC. Its translation: CASNTETGVSGANVLTF.

The chain links TRBV25-1 to TRBJ1-1; possible D gene TRBD1, 5 bases. V dropped 3 bases and J dropped 1 base, with 12 bases sitting between them. Germline V CDR1 and CDR2: MGHDK, SYGVNS. The CDR3 sequence is 15 residues long. CDR3 sequence (DNA): TGTGCCAGCAGTGATTCAAAAAGGGGGAACACTGAAGCTTTCTTT. Translating gives CASSDSKRGNTEAFF.

This chain uses TRBV5-1 with TRBJ1-1; D gene unclear. Trimming stripped 2 bases from V and 4 bases from J, with 12 bases between. Per the germline V gene, CDR1 is SGHRS and CDR2 is YFSETQ. The CDR3 consists of 14 residues. The CDR3 nucleotides are TGCGCCAGCAGCTTCCTTAGCGTGGGCACTGAAGCTTTCTTT. It encodes CASSFLSVGTEAFF.

The chain links TRBV7-8 to TRBJ1-1, with 11 bases fitting TRBD1. The junction had 13 bases not matched to a gene; V was cut back by 1 base and J by 12 bases. Germline-derived CDR1 and CDR2 are SGHVS and FQNEAQ. CDR3 length equals 16 residues. CDR3 DNA sequence: TGTGCCAGCAGCTTAGGCCCGGGACAGGGGGGAGAGGTACCTTTCTTT. It is translated as CASSLGPGQGGEVPFF. The whole variable domain, remainder taken from reference TRBV7-8 and TRBJ1-1, is GAGVSQSPRYKVAKRGQDVALRCDPISGHVSLFWYQQALGQGPEFLTYFQNEAQLDKSGLPSDRFFAERPEGSVSTLKIQRTQQEDSAVYLCASSLGPGQGGEVPFFGQGTRLTVV.

Only one count was recorded for this clone. The chain carries TRBV11-3 and TRBJ2-3; TRBD2 matches at 8 bases. The trim removed 5 bases at V and 6 bases at J, leaving 10 bases unmatched. Per germline, CDR1 SGHNT and CDR2 YENEEA. There are 15 residues in the CDR3. The CDR3 protein is CASSTHGTRGDTQYF. DNA of the CDR3: TGTGCCAGCAGCACCCATGGGACTAGAGGGGATACGCAGTATTTT.

The chain combines TRBV2 with TRBJ2-7; TRBD1 aligns across 12 bases. Per germline, CDR1 SNHLY and CDR2 FYNNEI. This CDR3 contains 15 residues. J gave up 3 bases and V 7 bases, and 7 bases lay outside the gene matches. The CDR3 loop is CASTRGQGAGYEQYF. CDR3 nucleotide sequence: TGTGCCAGCACTAGGGGACAGGGGGCAGGCTACGAGCAGTACTTC.

The chain is built from TRBV11-2 and TRBJ2-1; possible D gene TRBD2, 6 bases. The CDR3 is made up of 14 amino acids. Germline values: CDR1 SGHAT, CDR2 FQNNGV. V was clipped by 6 bases and J by 7 bases, with 16 bases between them. The CDR3 is CASRFGSRENEQFF. CDR3 DNA: TGTGCCAGCAGGTTTGGATCGCGGGAAAATGAGCAGTTCTTC.

The chain combines TRBV21-1 with TRBJ2-5; whether TRBD1, the table's D call, matches the DNA was not checked. TRBV21-1 counts as a pseudogene. The CDR3 length is 15 residues. The CDR3: CASAPMTLSPETQYF. The CDR3 DNA reads as TGTGCCAGCGCGCCTATGACACTCTCTCCGGAGACCCAGTACTTC.

CDR3 DNA sequence: TGTGCCAGCAGTGAACCCGCGAGGTACCAAGAGACCCAGTACTTC. Translation gives CASSEPARYQETQYF. The J gene is TRBJ2-5, the V gene TRBV25-1, with D hard to call. CDR1 and CDR2 from the germline V gene are MGHDK and SYGVNS. Trimming removed 2 bases at V and 0 bases at J, with 10 bases between. The CDR3 has 15 amino acids.

The CDR3, as DNA: TGTGCCAGCAGCCAAGTGGGCACGGACTATAATTCACCCCTCCACTTT. Protein product: CASSQVGTDYNSPLHF. J is TRBJ1-6 and V is TRBV3-1 (or the pseudogene TRBV3-2); D unclear. Trimming left V 1 base short and J 3 bases short, with 10 bases between. This CDR3 region has 16 residues. Germline V gene lookup returns CDR1 LGHDT and CDR2 YNNKEL (reference sequence).

The V gene is TRBV5-1, the J gene TRBJ1-6, with D possibly matching TRBD1 (6 bases). The germline CDR1 and CDR2 sequences are SGHRS and YFSETQ. The CDR3 spans 15 residues. Trimming cost V 4 bases and J 2 bases, with 10 bases left between them. Here the CDR3 reads CASSPRTAYNSPLHF. In DNA, the CDR3 is TGCGCCAGCAGCCCCCGGACAGCCTATAATTCACCCCTCCACTTT. The complete variable domain, with remaining parts taken from reference TRBV5-1 and TRBJ1-6, reads KAGVTQTPRYLIKTRGQQVTLSCSPISGHRSVSWYQQTPGQGLQFLFEYFSETQRNKGNFPGRFSGRQFSNSRSEMNVSTLELGDSALYLCASSPRTAYNSPLHFGNGTRLTVT.

The chain joins TRBV30 to TRBJ1-1; D unresolved. Germline CDR1 is GTSNPN and CDR2 is SVGIG (reference sequence). V shed 3 bases and J shed 6 bases, with 8 bases lying between them. The CDR3 covers 11 residues. This CDR3 is CAWSLRSEAFF. CDR3 bases: TGTGCCTGGAGCCTCCGATCTGAAGCTTTCTTT.

Note on this clone: Additional DNA sequences in this sample encode the identical CDR3. The chain joins TRBV12-3 or TRBV12-4 to TRBJ1-2; no clear D gene. V lost 1 base and J lost 5, with 2 bases in between. This CDR3 is built from 11 residues. The CDR3 is CASSLGYGYTF. For the CDR3, the DNA is TGTGCCAGCAGTTTAGGGTATGGCTACACCTTC.

This clone was observed a single time. V is TRBV6-5 and J is TRBJ2-7; D may correspond to TRBD1 or TRBD2 (5 bases each). The CDR3 has 13 residues. CDR1 and CDR2 from the germline V gene are MNHEY and SVGAGI. Trimming cost V 7 bases and J 7 bases, with 17 bases left between them. The CDR3 sequence: CASTPQWGTEQYF. The CDR3 bases are TGTGCCAGCACTCCGCAATGGGGGACGGAGCAGTACTTC.

The chain recombines TRBV6-5 with TRBJ1-2; D unresolved. V was clipped by 6 bases and J by 8 bases, with 19 bases between them. CDR3 length: 14 amino acids. Per the germline V gene, CDR1 is MNHEY and CDR2 is SVGAGI. The CDR3: CASSKMEVSGGYTF. CDR3 DNA: TGTGCCAGCAGCAAGATGGAGGTTTCTGGAGGCTACACCTTC.